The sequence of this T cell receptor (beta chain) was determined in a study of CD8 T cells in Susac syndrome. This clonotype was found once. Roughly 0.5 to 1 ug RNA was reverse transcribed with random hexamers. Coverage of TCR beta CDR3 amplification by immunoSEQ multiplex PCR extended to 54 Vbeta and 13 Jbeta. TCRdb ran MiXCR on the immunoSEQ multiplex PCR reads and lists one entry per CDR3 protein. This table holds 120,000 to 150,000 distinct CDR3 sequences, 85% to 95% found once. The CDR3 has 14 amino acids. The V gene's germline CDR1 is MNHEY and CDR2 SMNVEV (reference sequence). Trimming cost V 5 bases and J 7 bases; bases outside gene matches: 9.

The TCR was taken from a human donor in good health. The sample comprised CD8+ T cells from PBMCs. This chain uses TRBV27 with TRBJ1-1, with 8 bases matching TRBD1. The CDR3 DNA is TGTGCCAGCAGTCCCCGAAAAACAGGGGGTGAAGCTTTCTTT. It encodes CASSPRKTGGEAFF.